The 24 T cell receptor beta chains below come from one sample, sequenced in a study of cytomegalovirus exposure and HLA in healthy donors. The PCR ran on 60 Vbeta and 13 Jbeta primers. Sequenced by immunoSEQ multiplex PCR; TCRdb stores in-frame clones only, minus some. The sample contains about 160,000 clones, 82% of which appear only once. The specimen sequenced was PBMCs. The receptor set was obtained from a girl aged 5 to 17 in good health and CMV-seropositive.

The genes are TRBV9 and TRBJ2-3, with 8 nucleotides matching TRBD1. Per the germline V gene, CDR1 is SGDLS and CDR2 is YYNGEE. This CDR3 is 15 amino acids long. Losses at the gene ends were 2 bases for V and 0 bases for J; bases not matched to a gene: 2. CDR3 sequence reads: CASSVGQASTDTQYF. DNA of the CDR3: TGTGCCAGCAGCGTGGGACAGGCGAGCACAGATACGCAGTATTTT.

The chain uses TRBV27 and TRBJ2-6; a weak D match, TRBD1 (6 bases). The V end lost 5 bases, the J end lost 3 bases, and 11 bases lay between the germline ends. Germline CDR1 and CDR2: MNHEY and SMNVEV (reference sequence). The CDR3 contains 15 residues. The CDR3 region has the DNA TGTGCCAGCAGTCGCAGGACAGTTGGGGCCAACGTCCTGACTTTC. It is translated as CASSRRTVGANVLTF.

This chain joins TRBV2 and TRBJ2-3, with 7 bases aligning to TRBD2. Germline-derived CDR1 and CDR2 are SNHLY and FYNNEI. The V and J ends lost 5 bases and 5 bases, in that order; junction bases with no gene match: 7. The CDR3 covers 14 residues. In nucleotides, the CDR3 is TGTGCCAGCAGTAGACTAGCAGCCGGAGATACGCAGTATTTT. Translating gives CASSRLAAGDTQYF.

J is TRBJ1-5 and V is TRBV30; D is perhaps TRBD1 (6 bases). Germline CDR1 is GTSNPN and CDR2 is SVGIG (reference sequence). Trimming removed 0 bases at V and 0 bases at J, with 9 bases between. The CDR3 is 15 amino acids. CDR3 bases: TGTGCCTGGAGTGTCCAGGGGAATAGCAATCAGCCCCAGCATTTT. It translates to CAWSVQGNSNQPQHF.

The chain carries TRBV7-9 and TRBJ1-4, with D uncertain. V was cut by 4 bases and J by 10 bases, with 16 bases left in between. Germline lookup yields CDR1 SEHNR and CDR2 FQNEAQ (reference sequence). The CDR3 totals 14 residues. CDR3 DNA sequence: TGTGCCAGCAGCTCCCCGAGGGCGTCTGGAAAACTGTTTTTT. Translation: CASSSPRASGKLFF.

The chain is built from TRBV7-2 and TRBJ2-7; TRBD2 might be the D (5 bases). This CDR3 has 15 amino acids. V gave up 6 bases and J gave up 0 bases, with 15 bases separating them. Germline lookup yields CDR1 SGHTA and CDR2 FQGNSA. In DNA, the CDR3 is TGTGCCAGCAGTTCCCGGACGGGAAGCTCCTACGAGCAGTACTTC. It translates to CASSSRTGSSYEQYF.

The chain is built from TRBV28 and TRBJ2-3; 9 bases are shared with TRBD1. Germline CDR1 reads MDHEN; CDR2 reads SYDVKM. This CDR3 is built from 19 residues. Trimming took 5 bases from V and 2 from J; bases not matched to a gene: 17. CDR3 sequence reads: CASSTRPTWDRAFTDTQYF. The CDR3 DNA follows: TGTGCCAGCAGTACCCGACCGACCTGGGACAGGGCGTTCACAGATACGCAGTATTTT.

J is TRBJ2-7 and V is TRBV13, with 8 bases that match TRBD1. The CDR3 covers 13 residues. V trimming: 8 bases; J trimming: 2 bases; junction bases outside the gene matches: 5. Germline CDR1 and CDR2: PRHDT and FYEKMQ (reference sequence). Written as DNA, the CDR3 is TGTGCCAGCGGTCCGGGACAGGCCTACGAGCAGTACTTC. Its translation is CASGPGQAYEQYF.

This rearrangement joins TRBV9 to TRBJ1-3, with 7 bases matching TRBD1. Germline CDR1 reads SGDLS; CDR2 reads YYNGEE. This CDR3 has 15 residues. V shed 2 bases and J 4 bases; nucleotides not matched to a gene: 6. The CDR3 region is CASSVQTGPGNTIYF. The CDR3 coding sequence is TGTGCCAGCAGCGTCCAGACAGGGCCAGGAAACACCATATATTTT.

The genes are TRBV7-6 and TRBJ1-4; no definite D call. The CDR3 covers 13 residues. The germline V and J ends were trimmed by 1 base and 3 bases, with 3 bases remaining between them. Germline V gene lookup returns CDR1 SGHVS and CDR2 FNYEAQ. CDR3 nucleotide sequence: TGTGCCAGCAGCTTAGGGCCTAATGAAAAACTGTTTTTT. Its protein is CASSLGPNEKLFF.

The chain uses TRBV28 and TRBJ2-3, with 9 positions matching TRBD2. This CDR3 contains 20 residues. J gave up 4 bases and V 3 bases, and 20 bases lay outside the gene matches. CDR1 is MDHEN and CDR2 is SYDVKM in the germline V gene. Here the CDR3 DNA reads TGTGCCAGCAGTTTGGACCCACAAGGCGGCGGGGGGGATCCGGCAGATACGCAGTATTTT. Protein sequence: CASSLDPQGGGGDPADTQYF. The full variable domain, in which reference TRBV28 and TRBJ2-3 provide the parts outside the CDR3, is DVKVTQSSRYLVKRTGEKVFLECVQDMDHENMFWYRQDPGLGLRLIYFSYDVKMKEKGDIPEGYSVSREKKERFSLILESASTNQTSMYLCASSLDPQGGGGDPADTQYFGPGTRLTVL.

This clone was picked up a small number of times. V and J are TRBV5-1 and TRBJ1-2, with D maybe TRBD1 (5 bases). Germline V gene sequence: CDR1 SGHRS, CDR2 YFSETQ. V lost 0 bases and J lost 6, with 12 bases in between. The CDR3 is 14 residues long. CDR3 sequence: CASSLEAGYDGYTF. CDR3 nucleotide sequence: TGCGCCAGCAGCTTGGAAGCAGGGTATGATGGCTACACCTTC.

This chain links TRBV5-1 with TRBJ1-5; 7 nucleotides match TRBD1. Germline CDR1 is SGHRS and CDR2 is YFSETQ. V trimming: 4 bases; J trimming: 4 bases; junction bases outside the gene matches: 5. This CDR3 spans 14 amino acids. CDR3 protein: CASSPGTANQPQHF. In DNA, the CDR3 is TGCGCCAGCAGCCCTGGGACAGCAAATCAGCCCCAGCATTTT.

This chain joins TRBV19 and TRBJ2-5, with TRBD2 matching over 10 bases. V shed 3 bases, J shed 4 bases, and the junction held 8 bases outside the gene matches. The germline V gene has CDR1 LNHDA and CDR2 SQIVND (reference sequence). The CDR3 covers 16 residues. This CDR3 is CASSIPSTSGTETQYF. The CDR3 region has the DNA TGTGCCAGTAGTATCCCATCAACTAGCGGGACAGAGACCCAGTACTTC.

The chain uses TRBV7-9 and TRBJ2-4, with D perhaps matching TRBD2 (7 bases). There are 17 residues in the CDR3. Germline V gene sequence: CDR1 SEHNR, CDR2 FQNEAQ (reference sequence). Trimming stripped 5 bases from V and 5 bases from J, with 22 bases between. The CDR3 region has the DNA TGTGCCAGCAGCCCAAGAGGTGCGGGGGCTACCCAAAACATTCAGTACTTC. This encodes CASSPRGAGATQNIQYF.

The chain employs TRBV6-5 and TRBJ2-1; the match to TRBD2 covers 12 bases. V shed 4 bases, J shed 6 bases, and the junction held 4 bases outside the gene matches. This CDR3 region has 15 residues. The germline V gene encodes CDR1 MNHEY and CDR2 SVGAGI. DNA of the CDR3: TGTGCCAGCAGTTTCCTAGCGGGGGGGGGCAATGAGCAGTTCTTC. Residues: CASSFLAGGGNEQFF.

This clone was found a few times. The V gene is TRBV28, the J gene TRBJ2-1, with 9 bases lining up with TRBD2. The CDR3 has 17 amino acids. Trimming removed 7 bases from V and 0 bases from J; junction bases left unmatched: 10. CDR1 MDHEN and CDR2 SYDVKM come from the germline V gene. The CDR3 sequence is CASTPTSGMSSYNEQFF. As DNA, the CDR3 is TGTGCCAGCACTCCGACTAGCGGAATGAGCTCCTACAATGAGCAGTTCTTC.

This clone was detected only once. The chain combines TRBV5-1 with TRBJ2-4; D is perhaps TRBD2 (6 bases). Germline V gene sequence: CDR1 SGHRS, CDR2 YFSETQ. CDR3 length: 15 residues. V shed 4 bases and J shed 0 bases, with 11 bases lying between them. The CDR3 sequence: CASSEMGLAKNIQYF. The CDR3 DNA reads TGCGCCAGCAGCGAGATGGGACTAGCCAAAAACATTCAGTACTTC.

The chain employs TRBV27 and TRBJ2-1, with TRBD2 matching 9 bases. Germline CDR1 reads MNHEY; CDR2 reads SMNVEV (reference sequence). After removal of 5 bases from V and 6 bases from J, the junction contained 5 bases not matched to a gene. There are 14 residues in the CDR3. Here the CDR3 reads CASSTRLAVNEQFF. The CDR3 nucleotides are TGTGCCAGCAGTACCCGACTAGCGGTCAATGAGCAGTTCTTC.

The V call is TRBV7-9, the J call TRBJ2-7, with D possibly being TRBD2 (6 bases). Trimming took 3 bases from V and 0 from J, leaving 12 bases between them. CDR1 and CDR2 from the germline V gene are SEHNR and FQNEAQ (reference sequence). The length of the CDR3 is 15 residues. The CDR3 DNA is TGTGCCAGCAGCTTCAGTACGGGACTCTCCTACGAGCAGTACTTC. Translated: CASSFSTGLSYEQYF.

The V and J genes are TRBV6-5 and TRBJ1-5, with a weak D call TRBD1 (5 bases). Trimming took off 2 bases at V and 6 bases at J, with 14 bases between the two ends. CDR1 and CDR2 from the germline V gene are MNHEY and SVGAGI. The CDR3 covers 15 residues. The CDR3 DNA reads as TGTGCCAGCAGTTACGAGAGGCAGGGATCTCAGCCCCAGCATTTT. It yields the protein CASSYERQGSQPQHF.

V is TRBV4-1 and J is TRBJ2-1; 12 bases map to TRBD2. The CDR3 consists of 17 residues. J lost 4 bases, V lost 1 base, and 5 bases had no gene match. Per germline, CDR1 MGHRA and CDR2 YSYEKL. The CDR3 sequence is CASSQGPLAGGYNEQFF. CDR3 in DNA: TGCGCCAGCAGCCAAGGACCTCTAGCGGGAGGGTACAATGAGCAGTTCTTC.

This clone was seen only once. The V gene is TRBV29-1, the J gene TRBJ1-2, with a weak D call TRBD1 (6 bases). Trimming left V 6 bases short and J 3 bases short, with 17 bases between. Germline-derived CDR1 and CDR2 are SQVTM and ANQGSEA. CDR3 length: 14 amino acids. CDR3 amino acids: CSVSPGAGDYGYTF. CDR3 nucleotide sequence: TGCAGCGTCTCCCCCGGGGCAGGGGACTATGGCTACACCTTC.

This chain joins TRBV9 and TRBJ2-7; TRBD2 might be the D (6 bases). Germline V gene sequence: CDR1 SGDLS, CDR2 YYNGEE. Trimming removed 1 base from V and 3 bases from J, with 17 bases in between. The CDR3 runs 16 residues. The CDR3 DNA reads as TGTGCCAGCAGCGTAAGTGCCGCGCAGGACTACTACGAGCAGTACTTC. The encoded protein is CASSVSAAQDYYEQYF.